This is a list of T cell receptor beta chains from one sample in a study of shared clonotypes between healthy human individuals. The data were produced by immunoSEQ multiplex PCR, yet TCRdb's version contains in-frame clones alone and is incomplete. The sample has 2 million to 2.5 million clones, roughly 95% seen once. The sample was naive CD4+ T cells sorted from blood. These receptors were obtained from a man aged 18 to 29 in good health. Both conserved end residues are part of each CDR3. The order of the fields is CDR3 protein, CDR3 DNA, J gene, D gene, clone size, V gene. A D gene is named only where the DNA matches it firmly. Only some rows state a clone size, as once, few, many or a class for expanded clones.

cdr3_aa: CASSITLADTEQYF
cdr3_nt: TGTGCCAGCAGTATAACTCTAGCGGACACCGAGCAGTACTTC
j_call: TRBJ2-7
d_call: TRBD2
clone_size: once
v_call: TRBV25-1

cdr3_aa: CASRPGTNLFTDTQYF
cdr3_nt: TGTGCCAGCAGACCCGGGACTAACCTGTTCACAGATACGCAGTATTTT
j_call: TRBJ2-3
d_call: TRBD2
clone_size: NA
v_call: TRBV5-6

cdr3_aa: CASSWDRSTGELFF
cdr3_nt: TGTGCCAGCAGCTGGGACAGATCTACCGGGGAGCTGTTTTTT
j_call: TRBJ2-2
d_call: TRBD1
clone_size: NA
v_call: TRBV11-3

cdr3_aa: CASGRGPTRDYEQYF
cdr3_nt: TGTGCCAGCGGACGAGGGCCGACTAGAGACTACGAGCAGTACTTC
j_call: TRBJ2-7
d_call: NA
clone_size: NA
v_call: TRBV6-1

cdr3_aa: CASRIDGEVETQYF
cdr3_nt: TGTGCCAGCAGGATTGACGGGGAGGTGGAGACCCAGTACTTC
j_call: TRBJ2-5
d_call: NA
clone_size: NA
v_call: TRBV2

cdr3_aa: CSVWTGENYNEQFF
cdr3_nt: TGCAGCGTCTGGACAGGGGAGAATTACAATGAGCAGTTCTTC
j_call: TRBJ2-1
d_call: TRBD1
clone_size: NA
v_call: TRBV29-1

cdr3_aa: CASFTGTPGLPTYEQYF
cdr3_nt: TGCGCCAGCTTTACCGGGACGCCGGGCCTCCCCACCTACGAGCAGTACTTC
j_call: TRBJ2-7
d_call: NA
clone_size: once
v_call: TRBV5-1

cdr3_aa: CASRTSPNVTQYF
cdr3_nt: TGTGCCAGCAGAACTAGCCCCAACGTAACGCAGTATTTT
j_call: TRBJ2-3
d_call: NA
clone_size: once
v_call: TRBV27

cdr3_aa: CASSLGGSTYEQYF
cdr3_nt: TGCGCCAGCAGCTTGGGTGGCAGCACCTACGAGCAGTACTTC
j_call: TRBJ2-7
d_call: NA
clone_size: NA
v_call: TRBV5-1

cdr3_aa: CASSQQQGRDEQYF
cdr3_nt: TGTGCCAGCAGCCAGCAACAGGGTAGAGACGAGCAGTACTTC
j_call: TRBJ2-7
d_call: NA
clone_size: NA
v_call: TRBV5-4

cdr3_aa: CASSPRQGADEQYF
cdr3_nt: TGTGCCAGCTCACCACGACAGGGGGCCGACGAGCAGTACTTC
j_call: TRBJ2-7
d_call: TRBD1
clone_size: NA
v_call: TRBV18

cdr3_aa: CAISEIQETQYF
cdr3_nt: TGTGCCATCAGTGAGATCCAAGAGACCCAGTACTTC
j_call: TRBJ2-5
d_call: NA
clone_size: once
v_call: TRBV10-3

cdr3_aa: CASSSAGTGTLQPQHF
cdr3_nt: TGTGCCAGCAGCTCCGCCGGGACAGGGACCCTTCAGCCCCAGCATTTT
j_call: TRBJ1-5
d_call: TRBD1
clone_size: once
v_call: TRBV5-6

cdr3_aa: CASSPLGLAGATDTQYF
cdr3_nt: TGTGCCAGCTCACCACTCGGACTAGCGGGGGCCACAGATACGCAGTATTTT
j_call: TRBJ2-3
d_call: TRBD2
clone_size: NA
v_call: TRBV18

cdr3_aa: CASSRALDTQYF
cdr3_nt: TGTGCCAGCAGCCGTGCGTTGGATACGCAGTATTTT
j_call: TRBJ2-3
d_call: NA
clone_size: NA
v_call: TRBV7-2

cdr3_aa: CASSGQETQYF
cdr3_nt: TGTGCCAGCTCAGGGCAAGAGACCCAGTACTTC
j_call: TRBJ2-5
d_call: NA
clone_size: NA
v_call: TRBV18

cdr3_aa: CASTLSAGSSYEQYF
cdr3_nt: TGTGCCAGCACTCTATCGGCCGGGAGCTCCTACGAGCAGTACTTC
j_call: TRBJ2-7
d_call: NA
clone_size: once
v_call: TRBV7-2

cdr3_aa: CASSLKPPQPQHF
cdr3_nt: TGTGCCAGCAGCTTGAAACCCCCTCAGCCCCAGCATTTT
j_call: TRBJ1-5
d_call: NA
clone_size: NA
v_call: TRBV6-6

cdr3_aa: CASSDRTGGLDEQYF
cdr3_nt: TGTGCCAGCAGTGACAGGACAGGGGGTTTGGACGAGCAGTACTTC
j_call: TRBJ2-7
d_call: TRBD1
clone_size: once
v_call: TRBV6-6

cdr3_aa: CASSRRTGELFF
cdr3_nt: TGTGCCAGCAGCCGTAGAACCGGGGAGCTGTTTTTT
j_call: TRBJ2-2
d_call: NA
clone_size: NA
v_call: TRBV11-2

cdr3_aa: CASSPRGAGEQYF
cdr3_nt: TGTGCCAGCTCACCACGGGGGGCTGGCGAGCAGTACTTC
j_call: TRBJ2-7
d_call: NA
clone_size: NA
v_call: TRBV18

cdr3_aa: CSACEANTEAFF
cdr3_nt: TGCAGCGCCTGTGAAGCGAACACTGAAGCTTTCTTT
j_call: TRBJ1-1
d_call: NA
clone_size: NA
v_call: TRBV29-1

cdr3_aa: CASSLGESGLFNEQFF
cdr3_nt: TGTGCCAGCAGTTTAGGTGAGTCCGGACTCTTCAATGAGCAGTTCTTC
j_call: TRBJ2-1
d_call: NA
clone_size: NA
v_call: TRBV28

cdr3_aa: CASSLGFASEETQYF
cdr3_nt: TGTGCTAGCAGCTTAGGTTTTGCTAGCGAGGAGACCCAGTACTTC
j_call: TRBJ2-5
d_call: NA
clone_size: NA
v_call: TRBV7-7

cdr3_aa: CATSRDSSSGESRGSTGELFF
cdr3_nt: TGTGCCACCAGCAGAGATTCCTCCTCCGGGGAGTCGCGGGGTAGCACCGGGGAGCTGTTTTTT
j_call: TRBJ2-2
d_call: NA
clone_size: NA
v_call: TRBV15

cdr3_aa: CASSLFRQGSTGELFF
cdr3_nt: TGTGCCAGCAGCTTATTTCGTCAGGGTAGTACCGGGGAGCTGTTTTTT
j_call: TRBJ2-2
d_call: NA
clone_size: NA
v_call: TRBV7-3

cdr3_aa: CASSALAGEYNEQFF
cdr3_nt: TGTGCCAGCAGCGCGCTAGCGGGGGAGTACAATGAGCAGTTCTTC
j_call: TRBJ2-1
d_call: TRBD2
clone_size: NA
v_call: TRBV9

cdr3_aa: CASSQSMDIQYF
cdr3_nt: TGTGCCAGCAGTCAGTCAATGGACATTCAGTACTTC
j_call: TRBJ2-4
d_call: NA
clone_size: once
v_call: TRBV28

cdr3_aa: CSVLSPVLGYTF
cdr3_nt: TGCAGCGTTCTCTCCCCTGTTTTAGGCTACACCTTC
j_call: TRBJ1-2
d_call: NA
clone_size: NA
v_call: TRBV29-1

cdr3_aa: CASSYSGGTGAEKLFF
cdr3_nt: TGTGCCAGCAGTTACTCTGGGGGGACAGGGGCCGAAAAACTGTTTTTT
j_call: TRBJ1-4
d_call: TRBD1
clone_size: NA
v_call: TRBV6-5

cdr3_aa: CASSESPVYNEQFF
cdr3_nt: TGTGCCAGCAGTGAATCTCCAGTGTACAATGAGCAGTTCTTC
j_call: TRBJ2-1
d_call: NA
clone_size: NA
v_call: TRBV25-1

cdr3_aa: CASSQDSSGPGELFF
cdr3_nt: TGCGCCAGCAGCCAAGATTCGTCCGGGCCCGGGGAGCTGTTTTTT
j_call: TRBJ2-2
d_call: NA
clone_size: NA
v_call: TRBV4-1

cdr3_aa: CASSFSWEAQYF
cdr3_nt: TGTGCCAGCAGCTTTTCTTGGGAGGCGCAGTATTTT
j_call: TRBJ2-3
d_call: NA
clone_size: NA
v_call: TRBV7-9

cdr3_aa: CASSLVGTSEQYF
cdr3_nt: TGTGCCAGCAGCTTAGTGGGCACTTCCGAGCAGTACTTC
j_call: TRBJ2-7
d_call: NA
clone_size: NA
v_call: TRBV7-8

cdr3_aa: CASSLVGPSSYEQYF
cdr3_nt: TGTGCCAGCAGCTTAGTCGGCCCATCCTCCTACGAGCAGTACTTC
j_call: TRBJ2-7
d_call: NA
clone_size: once
v_call: TRBV11-2

cdr3_aa: CASSLSLAGLRSGYEQYF
cdr3_nt: TGTGCCAGCAGTTTATCCCTGGCGGGACTCCGCTCGGGTTACGAGCAGTACTTC
j_call: TRBJ2-7
d_call: NA
clone_size: NA
v_call: TRBV28

cdr3_aa: CASSISGVSYNEQFF
cdr3_nt: TGTGCCAGTAGTATTTCAGGGGTTTCCTACAATGAGCAGTTCTTC
j_call: TRBJ2-1
d_call: NA
clone_size: NA
v_call: TRBV19

cdr3_aa: CASKGLAHADNTGELFF
cdr3_nt: TGCGCCAGCAAGGGACTAGCGCATGCCGATAACACCGGGGAGCTGTTTTTT
j_call: TRBJ2-2
d_call: TRBD2
clone_size: once
v_call: TRBV5-1

cdr3_aa: CAIAGSSGGSTGELFF
cdr3_nt: TGTGCCATTGCTGGATCTAGCGGGGGCTCGACTGGGGAGCTGTTTTTT
j_call: TRBJ2-2
d_call: TRBD2
clone_size: NA
v_call: TRBV10-3

cdr3_aa: CASSQTTGGQETQYF
cdr3_nt: TGCGCCAGCAGCCAGACTACAGGGGGCCAAGAGACCCAGTACTTC
j_call: TRBJ2-5
d_call: TRBD1
clone_size: NA
v_call: TRBV4-3

cdr3_aa: CATSRDGTSASYEQYF
cdr3_nt: TGTGCCACCAGCAGAGATGGGACTAGCGCTTCCTACGAGCAGTACTTC
j_call: TRBJ2-7
d_call: TRBD2
clone_size: NA
v_call: TRBV15

cdr3_aa: CAYRVSDEKLFF
cdr3_nt: TGTGCCTACAGGGTCTCTGATGAAAAACTGTTTTTT
j_call: TRBJ1-4
d_call: NA
clone_size: NA
v_call: TRBV7-9

cdr3_aa: CASSPFQDANTGELFF
cdr3_nt: TGCGCCAGCAGCCCTTTCCAGGACGCGAACACCGGGGAGCTGTTTTTT
j_call: TRBJ2-2
d_call: NA
clone_size: NA
v_call: TRBV5-1

cdr3_aa: CASSFDLGGGKTQYF
cdr3_nt: TGCGCCAGCAGCTTTGACCTGGGGGGAGGAAAGACCCAGTACTTC
j_call: TRBJ2-5
d_call: NA
clone_size: once
v_call: TRBV5-1

cdr3_aa: CAISEPGQGEGYTF
cdr3_nt: TGTGCCATCAGTGAGCCGGGACAGGGGGAAGGCTACACCTTC
j_call: TRBJ1-2
d_call: TRBD1
clone_size: NA
v_call: TRBV10-3

cdr3_aa: CASTLGTVGSPLHF
cdr3_nt: TGTGCCAGCACCTTGGGGACAGTCGGTTCACCCCTCCACTTT
j_call: TRBJ1-6
d_call: TRBD1
clone_size: NA
v_call: TRBV7-2

cdr3_aa: CASGDSTYEQYF
cdr3_nt: TGCGCCAGCGGGGACAGTACCTACGAGCAGTACTTC
j_call: TRBJ2-7
d_call: TRBD1
clone_size: NA
v_call: TRBV5-1

cdr3_aa: CASSYQRGRREKLFF
cdr3_nt: TGTGCCAGCAGTTATCAGCGCGGGCGGAGGGAAAAACTGTTTTTT
j_call: TRBJ1-4
d_call: NA
clone_size: once
v_call: TRBV6-5

cdr3_aa: CASSPAFRGSPLSSGANVLTF
cdr3_nt: TGTGCCAGCTCACCAGCTTTCAGGGGATCGCCCTTGAGCTCTGGGGCCAACGTCCTGACTTTC
j_call: TRBJ2-6
d_call: NA
clone_size: NA
v_call: TRBV18

cdr3_aa: CAWNFRNTEAFF
cdr3_nt: TGTGCCTGGAACTTCAGGAACACTGAAGCTTTCTTT
j_call: TRBJ1-1
d_call: NA
clone_size: NA
v_call: TRBV30

cdr3_aa: CSVVRGLDTEAFF
cdr3_nt: TGCAGCGTTGTCAGGGGGCTAGACACTGAAGCTTTCTTT
j_call: TRBJ1-1
d_call: TRBD1
clone_size: NA
v_call: TRBV29-1

cdr3_aa: CASSVTDSGNTIYF
cdr3_nt: TGTGCCAGTAGTGTGACAGACTCTGGAAACACCATATATTTT
j_call: TRBJ1-3
d_call: NA
clone_size: NA
v_call: TRBV19

cdr3_aa: CALEGQQHSTDTQYF
cdr3_nt: TGTGCCCTCGAGGGGCAGCAGCATTCCACAGATACGCAGTATTTT
j_call: TRBJ2-3
d_call: NA
clone_size: NA
v_call: TRBV30

cdr3_aa: CAWSLWETIRRTGAGNTIYF
cdr3_nt: TGTGCCTGGAGCCTATGGGAGACAATCCGTAGGACAGGAGCTGGAAACACCATATATTTT
j_call: TRBJ1-3
d_call: TRBD1
clone_size: once
v_call: TRBV30

cdr3_aa: CASSLGGQGAKGETQYF
cdr3_nt: TGTGCCAGCAGCTTAGGTGGACAGGGGGCGAAAGGGGAGACCCAGTACTTC
j_call: TRBJ2-5
d_call: TRBD1
clone_size: NA
v_call: TRBV11-2

cdr3_aa: CAWSRLSYEQYF
cdr3_nt: TGTGCCTGGAGTAGGCTATCCTACGAGCAGTACTTC
j_call: TRBJ2-7
d_call: NA
clone_size: NA
v_call: TRBV30

cdr3_aa: CASSGWAGISTQYF
cdr3_nt: TGCGCCAGCAGTGGGTGGGCAGGGATTAGTACGCAGTATTTT
j_call: TRBJ2-3
d_call: NA
clone_size: NA
v_call: TRBV10-2

cdr3_aa: CAISEGQGRFGYTF
cdr3_nt: TGTGCCATCAGTGAAGGACAGGGGAGATTTGGCTACACCTTC
j_call: TRBJ1-2
d_call: TRBD1
clone_size: NA
v_call: TRBV10-3

cdr3_aa: CASSPFGSGSIADEQFF
cdr3_nt: TGTGCCAGCTCACCATTCGGTAGCGGGAGTATTGCCGATGAGCAGTTCTTC
j_call: TRBJ2-1
d_call: TRBD2
clone_size: NA
v_call: TRBV18

cdr3_aa: CSVEDRGATSYEQYF
cdr3_nt: TGCAGCGTTGAAGATCGGGGGGCCACCTCCTACGAGCAGTACTTC
j_call: TRBJ2-7
d_call: NA
clone_size: NA
v_call: TRBV29-1